Listed below are T cell receptor beta chains from one sample, sequenced in a study of blood T cell repertoires in COVID-19. Data came from immunoSEQ multiplex PCR; TCRdb stores just in-frame clones and leaves some out. The data show 240,000 or so clones, over 70% seen once. Material: peripheral blood. These receptors were collected from an elderly woman with acute or convalescent COVID-19. Both conserved end residues are part of each CDR3. Each record gives: D gene, V gene, J gene, clone size, CDR3 DNA, CDR3 protein. A D gene is named only where the DNA matches it firmly. Clone size is given for some rows only: seen once, a few or many times, or a class if the clone is expanded.

D: -; V: TRBV7-2; J: TRBJ1-1; size: -; DNA: TGTGCCAGCAGCTCCCAGACAACGAGGGTGACTGAAGCTTTCTTT; CDR3: CASSSQTTRVTEAFF
D: TRBD1; V: TRBV5-1; J: TRBJ2-7; size: -; DNA: TGCGCCAGCAGCACCGGGACAGGGGGCAGGTACGAGCAGTACTTC; CDR3: CASSTGTGGRYEQYF
D: -; V: TRBV6-2/TRBV6-3; J: TRBJ2-7; size: -; DNA: TGTGCCAGCAGTTACGAGGGCAGGGGTCCCTACGAGCAGTACTTC; CDR3: CASSYEGRGPYEQYF
D: -; V: TRBV28; J: TRBJ1-4; size: few; DNA: TGTGCCAGCAGTTTTCAGGTTAATGAAAAACTGTTTTTT; CDR3: CASSFQVNEKLFF
D: TRBD1; V: TRBV27; J: TRBJ1-2; size: -; DNA: TGTGCCAGCAGTTTAGGAGGACAGGGGAGGCGGTATGGCTACACCTTC; CDR3: CASSLGGQGRRYGYTF
D: -; V: TRBV15; J: TRBJ2-2; size: -; DNA: TGTGCCACCAGCAGAGACCAAGGGGCCGGGGAGCTGTTTTTT; CDR3: CATSRDQGAGELFF
D: -; V: TRBV7-9; J: TRBJ1-3; size: -; DNA: TGTGCCAGCAGCTTAGGCGGGGGCACCTCTGGAAACACCATATATTTT; CDR3: CASSLGGGTSGNTIYF
D: -; V: TRBV15; J: TRBJ2-6; size: once; DNA: TGTGCCACCAGCAGAGAGGAATGGCGGATCTCTGGGGCCAACGTCCTGACTTTC; CDR3: CATSREEWRISGANVLTF
D: TRBD1; V: TRBV29-1; J: TRBJ1-5; size: -; DNA: TGCAGCGTTGGGGACAGGGGTTCTCAGCCCCAGCATTTT; CDR3: CSVGDRGSQPQHF
D: -; V: TRBV5-1; J: TRBJ1-1; size: once; DNA: TGCGCCAGCAGCTTGAAACAGAATGAAGCTTTCTTT; CDR3: CASSLKQNEAFF
D: -; V: TRBV10-3; J: TRBJ1-3; size: -; DNA: TGTGCCATCAGTGAGGACAGGAAAACTCCCTCTGGAAACACCATATATTTT; CDR3: CAISEDRKTPSGNTIYF
D: TRBD1; V: TRBV3-1/TRBV3-2; J: TRBJ2-7; size: -; DNA: TGTGCCAGCAGCCAAGGCGGGACAGGACCCTACGAGCAGTACTTC; CDR3: CASSQGGTGPYEQYF
D: TRBD1; V: TRBV2; J: TRBJ1-5; size: -; DNA: TGTGCCAGCAGTGGGGGGACAGGGGAAGGTCAGCCCCAGCATTTT; CDR3: CASSGGTGEGQPQHF
D: -; V: TRBV29-1; J: TRBJ2-1; size: -; DNA: TGCAGCGTTGAAGAAATCAGGTACAATGAGCAGTTCTTC; CDR3: CSVEEIRYNEQFF
D: -; V: TRBV24-1; J: TRBJ1-2; size: -; DNA: TGTGCCACCAGTGCAGGGGCGAGTTATGGCTACACCTTC; CDR3: CATSAGASYGYTF
D: -; V: TRBV10-3; J: TRBJ1-2; size: -; DNA: TGTGCCATCAGTCCGGGTATTAACTATGGCTACACCTTC; CDR3: CAISPGINYGYTF
D: -; V: TRBV5-6; J: TRBJ1-2; size: -; DNA: TGTGCCAGCAGTTCCGGGATTAGGGCTGGCTACACCTTC; CDR3: CASSSGIRAGYTF
D: -; V: TRBV21-1; J: TRBJ1-3; size: -; DNA: TGTGCCAGCAGCAAAGGGGGGGACGAAACCTCTGGAAACACCATATATTTT; CDR3: CASSKGGDETSGNTIYF
D: TRBD1; V: TRBV4-3; J: TRBJ2-7; size: few; DNA: TGCGCCAGCAGCCAAGTTTGGGCAAGACAGGGGGAGTCCTACGAGCAGTACTTC; CDR3: CASSQVWARQGESYEQYF
D: -; V: TRBV19; J: TRBJ1-2; size: -; DNA: TGTGCCACCGAACCCGGGGGTTCCCCTTATGGCTACACCTTC; CDR3: CATEPGGSPYGYTF
D: TRBD1; V: TRBV7-2; J: TRBJ2-6; size: -; DNA: TGTGCCAGCAGCAAAGCCGGGACAGGTAGTGGGGCCAACGTCCTGACTTTC; CDR3: CASSKAGTGSGANVLTF
D: -; V: TRBV21-1; J: TRBJ1-2; size: -; DNA: TGTGCCAGCAGCGAAGCACCCCTCGGGACACCAAACTATGGCTACACCTTC; CDR3: CASSEAPLGTPNYGYTF
D: -; V: TRBV29-1; J: TRBJ2-7; size: -; DNA: TGCAGCGTTTTAGGGGACTCACAATACGAGCAGTACTTC; CDR3: CSVLGDSQYEQYF
D: TRBD1; V: TRBV19; J: TRBJ2-1; size: -; DNA: TGTGCCAGTAGTACGACAGGGGAACGGAATGAGCAGTTCTTC; CDR3: CASSTTGERNEQFF
D: -; V: TRBV11-3; J: TRBJ2-1; size: -; DNA: TGTGCCAGCAGTCACAACCAGCGGAACAATGAGCAGTTCTTC; CDR3: CASSHNQRNNEQFF
D: -; V: TRBV7-9; J: TRBJ1-1; size: -; DNA: TGTGCCAGCAGCTTAGGAGGTGAAGCTTTCTTT; CDR3: CASSLGGEAFF
D: TRBD1; V: TRBV18; J: TRBJ2-7; size: -; DNA: TGTGCCAGTGGGGCCGACAGGGGTCCTTCCTACGAGCAGTACTTC; CDR3: CASGADRGPSYEQYF
D: TRBD1; V: TRBV5-1; J: TRBJ2-1; size: -; DNA: TGCGCCAGCAGCTCCGGGACAGGGTATGAGCAGTTCTTC; CDR3: CASSSGTGYEQFF
D: -; V: TRBV29-1; J: TRBJ1-2; size: few; DNA: TGCAGCGTGGCGGAGAGGGGCTACACCTTC; CDR3: CSVAERGYTF
D: -; V: TRBV29-1; J: TRBJ1-1; size: few; DNA: TGCAGCGTTGAACGGGTCCTTAACACTGAAGCTTTCTTT; CDR3: CSVERVLNTEAFF
D: -; V: TRBV5-1; J: TRBJ1-5; size: -; DNA: TGCGCCAGCAGCTTGACGGGACACAGCAATCAGCCCCAGCATTTT; CDR3: CASSLTGHSNQPQHF
D: TRBD2; V: TRBV5-4; J: TRBJ2-2; size: few; DNA: TGTGCCAGCAGCTTGAGGGCCGGGAGGGCCTACACCGGGGAGCTGTTTTTT; CDR3: CASSLRAGRAYTGELFF
D: -; V: TRBV11-2; J: TRBJ1-4; size: few; DNA: TGTGCCAGCAGCTTACTCCCCGGAGGTGCAACTAATGAAAAACTGTTTTTT; CDR3: CASSLLPGGATNEKLFF
D: -; V: TRBV24-1; J: TRBJ2-1; size: -; DNA: TGTGCCACCAGTGATTCTTGGGGGGTTGGCAGCTACAATGAGCAGTTCTTC; CDR3: CATSDSWGVGSYNEQFF
D: -; V: TRBV18; J: TRBJ2-5; size: few; DNA: TGTGCCAGCTCACCATTTGAAGCGGGCTATAGGGCGACCCAGTACTTC; CDR3: CASSPFEAGYRATQYF
D: TRBD1; V: TRBV11-2; J: TRBJ1-3; size: -; DNA: TGTGCCAGCAGCTCGCCCCGGACAGGCTCTGGAAACACCATATATTTT; CDR3: CASSSPRTGSGNTIYF
D: -; V: TRBV5-4; J: TRBJ2-5; size: -; DNA: TGTGCCAGCAGCCATGACACGTCTTTTGAGACCCAGTACTTC; CDR3: CASSHDTSFETQYF
D: -; V: TRBV6-5; J: TRBJ1-2; size: -; DNA: TGTGCCAGCAGTTACGGGGGGTTAGGGGCGTATGGCTACACCTTC; CDR3: CASSYGGLGAYGYTF
D: -; V: TRBV10-3; J: TRBJ1-5; size: -; DNA: TGTGCCATCAGTGAGTCCGCAGGGATGGGTCAGCCCCAGCATTTT; CDR3: CAISESAGMGQPQHF
D: TRBD2; V: TRBV2; J: TRBJ2-3; size: -; DNA: TGTGCCAGCAGTGTCATTAGCGGGGGGGCGACAGATACGCAGTATTTT; CDR3: CASSVISGGATDTQYF
D: TRBD1; V: TRBV19; J: TRBJ1-6; size: -; DNA: TGTGCCAGTAGTTTCACCGGGACAGGGGACGTACCCCTCCACTTT; CDR3: CASSFTGTGDVPLHF